These 22 T cell receptor beta chains were all obtained from the same sample, sequenced in a study of T cells in Graves' hyperthyroidism and ophthalmopathy. Regions amplified from RNA transcripts were the TCR beta CDR3 regions. A set of HTBI primers served as the primers for a first-round RT-PCR of the TCR CDR3. TCRdb re-derived calls from the multiplex PCR reads in MiXCR, one entry per CDR3 protein. Altogether approximately 590,000 distinct CDR3 sequences are present, around 14% being singletons, with the ten largest covering around 7.3%. The sequenced sample was blood. The receptors originated from a woman aged 25-40 years with Graves' hyperthyroidism.

This clonotype was recorded many times. The chain joins TRBV11-2 to TRBJ2-1, with D possibly TRBD2 on 6 matching bases. V was pared by 6 bases and J by 7 bases, with 25 bases between. CDR3 length: 17 residues. CDR1 SGHAT and CDR2 FQNNGV come from the germline V gene. As DNA, the CDR3 is TGTGCCAGCAGTACTAGACCCCGGGACTCCCGCTGGAATGAGCAGTTCTTC. Translated, it gives CASSTRPRDSRWNEQFF.

The CDR3 protein is CASSPPGLPTSTDTQYF. CDR3 DNA sequence: TGTGCCAGCTCACCACCAGGTCTCCCCACTAGCACAGATACGCAGTATTTT. This sequence joins TRBV18 and TRBJ2-3, with D unresolved. Germline CDR1 KGHSH, CDR2 LQKENI. Trimming left V 0 bases short and J 0 bases short, with 13 bases between. This CDR3 region has 17 residues.

At least ten counts were recorded for this clonotype. The CDR3 coding sequence is TGTGCCCCGTTTATAACTAGCGGGAGCGGGAGCGCCGGGGAGCTGTTTTTT. Its translation is CAPFITSGSGSAGELFF. The gene calls are TRBV24-1 and TRBJ2-2; TRBD2 matches at 11 bases. The CDR3 consists of 17 residues. The trim removed 12 bases at V and 6 bases at J, leaving 17 bases unmatched. CDR1 and CDR2 from the germline V gene are KGHDR and SFDVKD.

The V and J genes are TRBV6-2 or TRBV6-3 and TRBJ2-2; 8 positions agree with TRBD1. The CDR3 spans 14 residues. V was clipped by 7 bases and J by 4 bases; unmatched bases: 5. CDR1 and CDR2 (germline): MNHEY, SVGEGT. In DNA form, the CDR3 reads TGTGCCAGCACCGCTACAGGGGGCACCGGGGAGCTGTTTTTT. Translation gives CASTATGGTGELFF.

This clonotype was found a few times. V usage is TRBV19 and J usage is TRBJ2-1; 8 bases align to TRBD1. Trimming took 6 bases from V and 6 from J; bases not matched to a gene: 10. Germline V gives CDR1 LNHDA, CDR2 SQIVND (reference sequence). This CDR3 has 15 residues. CDR3 region: CASSRDRTGFNEQFF. The CDR3 DNA sequence: TGTGCCAGTAGCAGGGACAGGACAGGATTCAATGAGCAGTTCTTC.

This clonotype was seen at least ten times. The chain joins TRBV28 to TRBJ2-1; a weak D match, TRBD2 (6 bases). The V gene lost 2 bases and the J gene lost 8 bases, with 10 bases spanning the gap. Germline CDR1 MDHEN, CDR2 SYDVKM. The CDR3 consists of 13 residues. The CDR3 bases are TGTGCCAGCAGTTTACGGGAGACAGATGAGCAGTTCTTC. It translates to CASSLRETDEQFF.

The rearrangement links TRBV6-5 to TRBJ2-4; 11 nucleotides align to TRBD1. The V gene's germline CDR1 is MNHEY and CDR2 SVGAGI. The CDR3 has 18 residues. The J segment lost 0 bases and the V segment lost 3 bases, leaving 7 bases of the junction unmatched. The CDR3 DNA reads as TGTGCCAGCAGTTATGGGACAGGGGGTCGGCTAGCCAAAAACATTCAGTACTTC. Amino acids: CASSYGTGGRLAKNIQYF.

Ten or more counts support this clonotype. The chain employs TRBV3-1 and TRBJ2-7, with 7 nucleotides matching TRBD2. The CDR3 contains 13 residues. V trimming: 0 bases; J trimming: 4 bases; junction bases outside the gene matches: 0. Germline assignment: CDR1 LGHDT and CDR2 YNNKEL (reference sequence). The CDR3 sequence is CASSQEAGYEQYF. The CDR3 DNA reads as TGTGCCAGCAGCCAAGAAGCGGGATACGAGCAGTACTTC.

About this clonotype: A much larger clone differs by one base, so this may be a read error. The V call is TRBV3-1, the J call TRBJ2-3, with D unresolved. The CDR3 sequence is 14 residues long. The germline CDR1 and CDR2 sequences are LGHDT and YNNKEL (reference sequence). The V and J ends lost 3 bases and 4 bases respectively, with 11 bases between them. The CDR3 DNA reads TGTGCCAGCAGCCATGTCCCGGTGGCAGATACGCAGTATTTT. Translated, it gives CASSHVPVADTQYF.

This clonotype was picked up many times. The chain recombines TRBV12-3 or TRBV12-4 with TRBJ2-7; D is perhaps TRBD1 (6 bases). The CDR3 runs to 17 residues. Deletions cut 6 bases from V and 3 bases from J, with 24 bases between. CDR3 in DNA: TGTGCCAGCAGCCCAACCCGAATCGGACAGATCCGCTACGAGCAGTACTTC. Its protein product is CASSPTRIGQIRYEQYF.

Ten or more counts support this clonotype. The chain links TRBV28 to TRBJ2-1; the D gene is possibly TRBD1 (5 bases). V lost 2 bases and J lost 2, with 7 bases in between. This CDR3 has 14 amino acids. Germline V gene sequence: CDR1 MDHEN, CDR2 SYDVKM. Here the CDR3 DNA reads TGTGCCAGCAGTTTACCGACAGCCTACAATGAGCAGTTCTTC. Translation gives CASSLPTAYNEQFF.

Details on this clonotype: A much bigger clone sits one base away, suggesting this may be a read error. The rearrangement links TRBV6-5 to TRBJ2-5; 11 bases are shared with TRBD2. V dropped 2 bases and J dropped 11; count of bases not matched to a gene: 7. The germline CDR1 and CDR2 sequences are MNHEY and SVGAGI. The CDR3 spans 14 residues. CDR3 in amino acids: CASSYAGTSGTQYF. Here the CDR3 DNA reads TGTGCCAGCAGTTACGCCGGGACTAGCGGCACTCAGTACTTC.

V and J are TRBV5-1 and TRBJ2-5; 11 bases map to TRBD2. The CDR3 has 17 amino acids. V shed 5 bases, J shed 5 bases, and the junction held 14 bases outside the gene matches. Germline V lookup: CDR1 SGHRS, CDR2 YFSETQ. The CDR3 DNA follows: TGCGCCAGCAGGTCGGGACTAGCGGTCTTGGCGCGTGAGACCCAGTACTTC. This sequence encodes CASRSGLAVLARETQYF.

This chain links TRBV5-1 with TRBJ1-2; maybe TRBD1 (5 bases). Germline V CDR1 and CDR2: SGHRS, YFSETQ. The CDR3 contains 13 residues. V was cut by 4 bases and J by 4 bases, with 11 bases left in between. The CDR3: CASSAGSGYGYTF. The CDR3 DNA reads TGCGCCAGCAGCGCAGGGTCAGGCTATGGCTACACCTTC.

The chain couples TRBV12-3 or TRBV12-4 to TRBJ2-4, with a possible D match to TRBD2 (6 bases). This CDR3 is built from 15 residues. The V and J ends lost 8 bases and 0 bases respectively, with 14 bases between them. In nucleotides, the CDR3 is TGTGCCAGCCGACCATCGGGACTAGCCAAAAACATTCAGTACTTC. Its translation: CASRPSGLAKNIQYF.

This clonotype was recorded many times. The CDR3 is CASSVRADGAEQYF. CDR3 sequence (DNA): TGTGCCAGCTCAGTGAGGGCGGACGGCGCCGAGCAGTACTTC. The rearrangement uses TRBV18 and TRBJ2-7, with D perhaps TRBD2 (5 bases). In germline, CDR1 is KGHSH, CDR2 LQKENI. V was trimmed by 5 bases and J by 6 bases, leaving 17 bases between them. The CDR3 consists of 14 residues.

The genes are TRBV12-3 or TRBV12-4 and TRBJ2-3; 11 bases line up with TRBD1. Germline trimming cut 6 bases from V and 2 bases from J; bases unmatched to any gene: 7. The CDR3 extends over 16 amino acids. The CDR3 here is CASSRGQGGATDTQYF. The CDR3 region has the DNA TGTGCCAGCAGCCGGGGACAGGGGGGAGCCACAGATACGCAGTATTTT.

The chain employs TRBV20-1 and TRBJ2-7; D not certain. Between the trimmed V and J ends, which lost 0 bases and 1 base, there was a span of 19 bases. The CDR3 runs 17 residues. CDR1 is DFQATT, CDR2 SNEGSKA, per germline (reference sequence). The CDR3 sequence: CSARDPAAGHLSYEQYF. DNA for the CDR3: TGCAGTGCTAGAGATCCCGCGGCCGGTCATCTTTCCTACGAGCAGTACTTC.

The table lists this clonotype with many counts. The genes are TRBV2 and TRBJ2-2; 7 bases align to TRBD1. V gave up 7 bases and J gave up 8 bases; unmatched junction bases: 13. Germline V gene lookup returns CDR1 SNHLY and CDR2 FYNNEI. This CDR3 has 15 amino acids. The CDR3 loop is CASKSTGPLTGELFF. The CDR3 DNA is TGTGCCAGCAAGTCGACAGGGCCATTGACTGGGGAGCTGTTTTTT.

This clonotype has a count of ten or more. Germline is not matched at one junction end, which may reflect a read error. The chain carries TRBV12-3 or TRBV12-4 and TRBJ2-1; 7 positions match TRBD2. The CDR3 totals 12 residues. This CDR3 is CASSLAGREQFF. For the CDR3, the DNA is TGTGCCAGCAGCTTAGCGGGCAGGGAGCAGTTCTTC.

The chain links TRBV7-2 to TRBJ2-3; 11 bases agree with TRBD2. Trimming removed 6 bases from V and 6 bases from J; junction bases left unmatched: 8. Germline-derived CDR1 and CDR2 are SGHTA and FQGNSA. The CDR3 covers 15 residues. The CDR3 is CASRLTSGSQDTQYF. The CDR3 coding sequence is TGTGCCAGCAGACTTACTAGCGGGAGTCAGGATACGCAGTATTTT.

This clonotype was counted many times. The rearrangement joins TRBV5-5 to TRBJ2-2; D remains ambiguous. The CDR3 has 13 amino acids. V was shortened by 4 bases and J by 5 bases, with 9 bases between the two germline ends. Germline V lookup: CDR1 SGHKS, CDR2 YYEKEE (reference sequence). The CDR3: CASSPTWTGELFF. The CDR3 coding sequence is TGTGCCAGCAGCCCAACATGGACCGGGGAGCTGTTTTTT.